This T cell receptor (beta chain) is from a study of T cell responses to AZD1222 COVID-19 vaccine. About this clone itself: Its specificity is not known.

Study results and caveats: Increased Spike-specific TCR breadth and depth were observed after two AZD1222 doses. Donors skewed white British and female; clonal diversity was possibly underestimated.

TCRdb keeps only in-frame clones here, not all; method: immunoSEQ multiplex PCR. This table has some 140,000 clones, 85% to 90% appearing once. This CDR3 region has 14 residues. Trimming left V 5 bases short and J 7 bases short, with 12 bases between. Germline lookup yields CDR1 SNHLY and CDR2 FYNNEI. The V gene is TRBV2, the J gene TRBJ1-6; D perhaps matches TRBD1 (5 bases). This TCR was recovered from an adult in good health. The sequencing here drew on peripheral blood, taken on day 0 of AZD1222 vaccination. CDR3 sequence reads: CASSRDGANSPLHF. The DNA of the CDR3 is TGTGCCAGCAGTCGGGACGGAGCAAATTCACCCCTCCACTTT.